The T cell receptor beta chain described here comes from a study of human T cells and chemical hapten exposure. This clonotype was observed a few times. TCRdb re-analysed the 5' RACE reads in MiXCR, keeping a single row per CDR3 protein. The sample comprises about 81,000 distinct CDR3 sequences, approximately 15% of which are singletons, and around 6.8% rests with the top ten. This CDR3 has 14 amino acids. The trim removed 3 bases at V and 3 bases at J, leaving 5 bases unmatched. In germline, CDR1 is SGHTA, CDR2 FQGNSA. Unfractionated whole blood yielded total RNA. The V gene is TRBV7-2, the J gene TRBJ2-7; 7 bases are a match to TRBD2. This clonotype was obtained from a female donor in good health. CDR3 residues: CASSLGAGIYEQYF. CDR3 nucleotide sequence: TGTGCCAGCAGCTTGGGAGCGGGAATCTACGAGCAGTACTTC.